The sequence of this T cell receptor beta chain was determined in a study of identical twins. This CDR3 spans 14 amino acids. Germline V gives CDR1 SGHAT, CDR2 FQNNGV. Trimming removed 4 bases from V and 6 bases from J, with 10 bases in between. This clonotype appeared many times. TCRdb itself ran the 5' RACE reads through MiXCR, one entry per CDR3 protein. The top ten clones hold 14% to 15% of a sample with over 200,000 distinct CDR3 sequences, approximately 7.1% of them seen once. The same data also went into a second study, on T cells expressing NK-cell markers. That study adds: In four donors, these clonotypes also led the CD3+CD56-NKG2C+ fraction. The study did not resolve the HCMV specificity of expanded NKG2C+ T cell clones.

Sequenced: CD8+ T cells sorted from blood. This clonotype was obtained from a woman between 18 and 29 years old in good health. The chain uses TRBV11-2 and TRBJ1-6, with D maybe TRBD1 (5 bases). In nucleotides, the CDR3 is TGTGCCAGCAGCTCCACCGGGGCTAATTCACCCCTCCACTTT. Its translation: CASSSTGANSPLHF.